A selection of T cell receptor beta chains follows, all from one sample in a study of regulatory T cells in long-lasting Graves disease. TCRdb re-called the multiplex PCR reads through MiXCR, storing one row per CDR3 protein. The repertoire has 440,000 or so distinct CDR3 sequences, 15% of them found once; the top ten carry over 15%. The same data also contributed to another study, on T cells in Graves' hyperthyroidism and ophthalmopathy.

Material: peripheral blood mononuclear cells (PBMCs), obtained at new diagnosis, from a patient treated with antithyroid drugs. Every receptor here comes from a woman in her 30s with Graves disease. Each CDR3 is given with its conserved first and last residue. The D gene is left open where the match is weak. Clone size is given for some rows only: seen once, a few or many times, or a class if the clone is expanded.

>few|TRBV3-1|TRBJ2-2|TRBD1
CASSHPPLGQGARTGELFF
TGTGCCAGCAGCCACCCCCCCTTGGGACAGGGGGCCAGAACCGGGGAGCTGTTTTTT
>few|TRBV7-9|TRBJ2-1|TRBD2
CASPPKGRASYNEQFF
TGTGCCAGCCCCCCGAAGGGGAGGGCCTCCTACAATGAGCAGTTCTTC
>few|TRBV9|TRBJ1-6|.
CASSVEQSYSPLHF
TGTGCCAGCAGCGTAGAACAGTCCTATTCACCCCTCCACTTT
>few|TRBV3-1|TRBJ2-7|.
CASSQPGVQGYEQYF
TGTGCCAGCAGCCAGCCCGGCGTACAGGGCTACGAGCAGTACTTC
>many|TRBV2|TRBJ2-5|.
CASSEVVAQQETQYF
TGTGCCAGCAGTGAAGTGGTAGCGCAGCAAGAGACCCAGTACTTC
>few|TRBV7-2|TRBJ2-3|TRBD2
CASSLASGSPDTQYF
TGTGCCAGCAGCTTAGCTAGCGGGAGTCCAGATACGCAGTATTTT
>.|TRBV4-1|TRBJ1-4|.
CASSPIPATNEKLFF
TGCGCCAGCAGCCCAATCCCTGCAACTAATGAAAAACTGTTTTTT
>many|TRBV7-3|TRBJ2-5|.
CASSLGPKGETQYF
TGTGCCAGCAGCCTAGGACCCAAAGGAGAGACCCAGTACTTC
>.|TRBV6-5|TRBJ2-6|TRBD1
CASSYRRGQGISGANVLTF
TGTGCCAGCAGTTACCGTCGGGGACAGGGAATATCTGGGGCCAACGTCCTGACTTTC
>many|TRBV5-1|TRBJ1-1|.
CASSLIVGEAFF
TGTGCCAGCAGCTTGATTGTCGGTGAAGCTTTCTTT
>many|TRBV3-1|TRBJ1-2|.
CASSHLRVGNYGYTF
TGTGCCAGCAGCCACCTCAGGGTGGGAAACTATGGCTACACCTTC
>many|TRBV20-1|TRBJ2-7|.
CSARALAIYEQYF
TGCAGTGCTAGAGCCTTGGCGATCTACGAGCAGTACTTC
>.|TRBV25-1|TRBJ2-2|TRBD1
CASSDPTGKDTGELFF
TGTGCCAGCAGTGACCCGACAGGGAAGGACACCGGGGAGCTGTTTTTT
>many|TRBV13|TRBJ2-7|TRBD2
CASSLGAGGPYEQYF
TGTGCCAGCAGCTTAGGGGCGGGAGGGCCCTACGAGCAGTACTTC
>many|TRBV30|TRBJ2-7|.
CAWSSAIEQYF
TGTGCCTGGAGTAGCGCGATCGAGCAGTACTTC
>many|TRBV5-5|TRBJ2-5|TRBD2
CASSFEGGSRETQYF
TGTGCCAGCAGCTTCGAGGGAGGGTCAAGGGAGACCCAGTACTTC
>many|TRBV12-3/TRBV12-4|TRBJ1-2|TRBD1
CASSEGTGGYGYTF
TGTGCCAGCAGTGAAGGGACAGGAGGGTATGGCTACACCTTC
>.|TRBV20-1|TRBJ2-6|.
CSARAILGSGANVLTF
TGCAGTGCTAGAGCGATCCTAGGCTCTGGGGCCAACGTCCTGACTTTC
>many|TRBV28|TRBJ1-3|.
CASRDSGNTIYF
TGTGCCAGCAGGGACTCTGGAAACACCATATATTTT
>.|TRBV12-3/TRBV12-4|TRBJ2-6|.
CASSPHLAPGANVLTF
TGTGCCAGCAGCCCTCATCTAGCCCCTGGGGCCAACGTCCTGACTTTC
>many|TRBV7-2|TRBJ2-7|TRBD2
CASSLGGGTYEQYF
TGTGCCAGCAGCTTGGGGGGGGGGACCTACGAGCAGTACTTC
>few|TRBV5-4|TRBJ2-7|.
CASSSGTPAGAYEQYF
TGTGCCAGCAGCTCCGGGACACCGGCCGGGGCCTACGAGCAGTACTTC
>.|TRBV6-5|TRBJ1-5|.
CASSYGRYNSNQPQHF
TGTGCCAGCAGTTACGGGCGGTACAATAGCAATCAGCCCCAGCATTTT
>few|TRBV4-2|TRBJ2-1|.
CASSQESQSGTYNEQFF
TGTGCCAGCAGCCAAGAGAGCCAAAGCGGCACTTACAATGAGCAGTTCTTC
>many|TRBV11-2|TRBJ2-5|.
CASSLGKTQYF
TGTGCCAGCAGTCTCGGAAAGACCCAGTACTTC
>.|TRBV19|TRBJ1-5|.
CASSNAGASNQPQHF
TGTGCCAGTAGCAATGCAGGGGCTAGCAATCAGCCCCAGCATTTT
>.|TRBV9|TRBJ2-1|TRBD2
CASSVGTSGHYNEQFF
TGTGCCAGCAGCGTAGGAACTAGCGGACACTACAATGAGCAGTTCTTC
>many|TRBV2|TRBJ2-1|.
CASSGGLINEQFF
TGTGCCAGCAGTGGCGGATTGATCAATGAGCAGTTCTTC
>many|TRBV13|TRBJ2-7|TRBD2
CASSLGLAGVSGEQYF
TGTGCCAGCAGCTTGGGACTAGCGGGGGTATCTGGGGAGCAGTACTTC
>many|TRBV29-1|TRBJ2-5|TRBD2
CSVNREGGGQETQYF
TGCAGCGTTAACCGGGAGGGCGGGGGTCAAGAGACCCAGTACTTC
>.|TRBV2|TRBJ1-5|.
CASKVGEVQPQHF
TGTGCCAGCAAAGTCGGGGAAGTTCAGCCCCAGCATTTT
>.|TRBV11-2|TRBJ2-7|.
CASSFGGKEQYF
TGTGCCAGCAGCTTCGGCGGTAAGGAGCAGTACTTC
>many|TRBV7-3|TRBJ1-1|.
CASSLNGPMNTEAFF
TGTGCCAGCAGCTTAAATGGCCCGATGAACACTGAAGCTTTCTTT
>many|TRBV12-3/TRBV12-4|TRBJ2-1|.
CASSRLTRDYNEQFF
TGTGCCAGCAGCCGTCTCACCCGGGATTACAATGAGCAGTTCTTC
>many|TRBV30|TRBJ1-1|.
CAWRSQGIRTEAFF
TGTGCCTGGAGATCCCAGGGGATCCGGACTGAAGCTTTCTTT
>many|TRBV7-9|TRBJ2-1|.
CASSLELYNEQFF
TGTGCCAGCAGCTTGGAACTCTACAATGAGCAGTTCTTC
>few|TRBV7-2|TRBJ2-4|.
CASSLGAGVDNIQYF
TGTGCCAGCAGCTTAGGGGCAGGGGTCGACAACATTCAGTACTTC
>many|TRBV28|TRBJ2-7|TRBD1
CASSPLQGSYYEQYF
TGTGCCAGCAGTCCCTTACAGGGGTCCTACTACGAGCAGTACTTC
>.|TRBV5-5|TRBJ2-5|TRBD2
CASSEVAGADETQYF
TGTGCCAGCAGCGAGGTAGCGGGAGCCGATGAGACCCAGTACTTC
>.|TRBV19|TRBJ1-2|.
CASSIVTREWDGYTF
TGTGCCAGTAGTATAGTGACAAGGGAGTGGGATGGCTACACCTTC
>many|TRBV6-1|TRBJ1-2|TRBD1
CASRADRGRLYGYTF
TGTGCCAGCAGGGCGGACAGGGGGCGCCTTTATGGCTACACCTTC
>.|TRBV28|TRBJ1-5|TRBD1
CASRDRISNQPQHF
TGTGCCAGCAGGGACAGGATTAGCAATCAGCCCCAGCATTTT
>many|TRBV15|TRBJ2-5|.
CATSRGTRWETQYF
TGTGCCACCAGCAGAGGCACCCGCTGGGAGACCCAGTACTTC
>many|TRBV2|TRBJ2-2|.
CASLKSLYTGELFF
TGTGCCAGCCTCAAAAGTCTGTACACCGGGGAGCTGTTTTTT
>few|TRBV2|TRBJ2-1|.
CASTRADEQFF
TGTGCCAGCACCAGAGCAGATGAGCAGTTCTTC
>many|TRBV12-3/TRBV12-4|TRBJ1-5|TRBD1
CASSMAQDRGINQPQHF
TGTGCCAGCAGTATGGCGCAGGACAGGGGTATCAATCAGCCCCAGCATTTT
>many|TRBV5-5|TRBJ2-7|.
CASSSLTTNEQYF
TGTGCCAGCAGCTCACTCACAACGAACGAGCAGTACTTC
>.|TRBV13|TRBJ2-7|.
CASSRGVDSDNSYEQYF
TGTGCCAGCAGCAGGGGGGTCGACAGTGACAATTCCTACGAGCAGTACTTC
>.|TRBV7-2|TRBJ1-1|.
CASSLVYPGAEAFF
TGTGCCAGCAGCTTAGTGTATCCAGGGGCTGAAGCTTTCTTT
>.|TRBV20-1|TRBJ1-3|.
CSAGDPGASGNTIYF
TGCAGTGCTGGAGATCCGGGGGCGTCCGGAAACACCATATATTTT
>many|TRBV3-1|TRBJ2-1|TRBD2
CASSLGTSGVDEQFF
TGTGCCAGCAGCCTCGGGACTAGCGGTGTCGATGAGCAGTTCTTC
>many|TRBV9|TRBJ2-1|TRBD2
CASSVVTGGRDNEQFF
TGTGCCAGCAGCGTAGTGACGGGAGGGCGAGACAATGAGCAGTTCTTC
>few|TRBV6-1|TRBJ2-7|.
CASSPPPHF
TGTGCCAGCAGTCCACCCCCCCACTTC
>.|TRBV2|TRBJ1-5|.
CAIQGRRGQPQHF
TGTGCCATCCAGGGGAGACGAGGCCAGCCCCAGCATTTT
>many|TRBV6-1|TRBJ2-3|TRBD2
CASSARQGASGRASTDTQYF
TGTGCCAGCAGTGCCAGACAGGGGGCTAGCGGGAGGGCCTCGACAGATACGCAGTATTTT
>many|TRBV5-1|TRBJ2-3|.
CASSASLGPSTDTQYF
TGCGCCAGCAGCGCCTCCCTGGGGCCTAGCACAGATACGCAGTATTTT